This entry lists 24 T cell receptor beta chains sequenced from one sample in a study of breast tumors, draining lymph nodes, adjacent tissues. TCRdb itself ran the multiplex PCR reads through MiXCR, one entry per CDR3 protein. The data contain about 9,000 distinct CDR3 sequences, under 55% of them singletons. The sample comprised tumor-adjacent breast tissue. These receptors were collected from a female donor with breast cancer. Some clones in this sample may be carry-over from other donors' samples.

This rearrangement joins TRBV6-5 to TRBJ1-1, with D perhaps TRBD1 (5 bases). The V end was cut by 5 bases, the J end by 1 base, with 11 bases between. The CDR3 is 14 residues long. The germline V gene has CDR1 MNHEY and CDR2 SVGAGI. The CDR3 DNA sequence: TGTGCCAGCAGTCCAGGGTTGGCGAACACTGAAGCTTTCTTT. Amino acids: CASSPGLANTEAFF.

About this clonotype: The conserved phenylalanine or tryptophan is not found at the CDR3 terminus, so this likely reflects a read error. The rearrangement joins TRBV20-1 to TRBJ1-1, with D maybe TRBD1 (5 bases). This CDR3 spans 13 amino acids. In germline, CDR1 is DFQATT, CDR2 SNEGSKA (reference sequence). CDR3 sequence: CSLPQGSNTEAFY. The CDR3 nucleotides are TGCAGCCTTCCCCAGGGATCGAACACTGAAGCTTTCTAT.

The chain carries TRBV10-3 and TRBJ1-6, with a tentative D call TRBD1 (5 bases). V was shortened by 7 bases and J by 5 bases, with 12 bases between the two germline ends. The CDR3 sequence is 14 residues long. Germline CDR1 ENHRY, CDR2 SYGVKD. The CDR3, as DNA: TGTGCCATCAAGCGGGGCACAGATAATTCACCCCTCCACTTT. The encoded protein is CAIKRGTDNSPLHF.

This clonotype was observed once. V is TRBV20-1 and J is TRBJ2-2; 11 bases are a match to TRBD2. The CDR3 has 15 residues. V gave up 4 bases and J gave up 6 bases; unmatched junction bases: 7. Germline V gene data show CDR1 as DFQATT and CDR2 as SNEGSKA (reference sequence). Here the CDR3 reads CSAKTSGSTSGELFF. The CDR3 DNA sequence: TGCAGTGCTAAAACTAGCGGGAGTACCTCCGGGGAGCTGTTTTTT.

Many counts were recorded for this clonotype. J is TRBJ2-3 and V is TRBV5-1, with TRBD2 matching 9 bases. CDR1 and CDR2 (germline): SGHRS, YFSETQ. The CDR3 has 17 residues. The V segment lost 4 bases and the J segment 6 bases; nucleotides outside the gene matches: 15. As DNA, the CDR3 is TGCGCCAGCAGCCCCGGTTGGGGTAGCGGGAGTGTGGATACGCAGTATTTT. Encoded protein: CASSPGWGSGSVDTQYF. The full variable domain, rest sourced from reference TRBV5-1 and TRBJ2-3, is KAGVTQTPRYLIKTRGQQVTLSCSPISGHRSVSWYQQTPGQGLQFLFEYFSETQRNKGNFPGRFSGRQFSNSRSEMNVSTLELGDSALYLCASSPGWGSGSVDTQYFGPGTRLTVL.

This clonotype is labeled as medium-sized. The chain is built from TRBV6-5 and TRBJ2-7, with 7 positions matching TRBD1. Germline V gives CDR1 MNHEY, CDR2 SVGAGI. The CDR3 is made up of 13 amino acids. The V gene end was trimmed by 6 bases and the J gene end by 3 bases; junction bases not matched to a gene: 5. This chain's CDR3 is CASSNRDSYEQYF. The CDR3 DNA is TGTGCCAGCAGCAACCGGGACAGCTACGAGCAGTACTTC.

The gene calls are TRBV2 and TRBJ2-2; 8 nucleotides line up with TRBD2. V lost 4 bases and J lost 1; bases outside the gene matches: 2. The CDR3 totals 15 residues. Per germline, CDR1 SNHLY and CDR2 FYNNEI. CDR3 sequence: CASSGTSRNTGELFF. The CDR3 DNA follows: TGTGCCAGCAGTGGGACTAGCAGGAACACCGGGGAGCTGTTTTTT.

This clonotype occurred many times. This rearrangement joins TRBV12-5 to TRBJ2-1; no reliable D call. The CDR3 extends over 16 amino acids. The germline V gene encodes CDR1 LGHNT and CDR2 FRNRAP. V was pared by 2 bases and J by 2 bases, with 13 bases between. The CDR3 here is CASGLYPTLTYNEQFF. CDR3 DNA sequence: TGTGCTAGTGGTTTGTATCCTACGCTAACCTACAATGAGCAGTTCTTC.

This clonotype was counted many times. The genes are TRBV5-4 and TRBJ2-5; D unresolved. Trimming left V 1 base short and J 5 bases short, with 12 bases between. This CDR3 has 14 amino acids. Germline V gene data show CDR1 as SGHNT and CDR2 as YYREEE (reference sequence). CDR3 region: CASSLSDGRETQYF. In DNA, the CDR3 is TGTGCCAGCAGCTTGTCCGACGGCCGGGAGACCCAGTACTTC. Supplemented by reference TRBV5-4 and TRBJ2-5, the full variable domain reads ETGVTQSPTHLIKTRGQQVTLRCSSQSGHNTVSWYQQALGQGPQFIFQYYREEENGRGNFPPRFSGLQFPNYSSELNVNALELDDSALYLCASSLSDGRETQYFGPGTRLLVL.

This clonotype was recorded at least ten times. In nucleotides, the CDR3 is TGTGCCACCAGTGAGGACCGGGACCAAATTTGGGCCGGGGAGCTGTTTTTT. Its protein is CATSEDRDQIWAGELFF. This chain connects TRBV24-1 to TRBJ2-2; D assignment may be TRBD1 or TRBD2 (5 bases each). Trimming pared 4 bases from V and 6 bases from J, leaving 20 bases between. Germline values: CDR1 KGHDR, CDR2 SFDVKD. The CDR3 spans 17 residues.

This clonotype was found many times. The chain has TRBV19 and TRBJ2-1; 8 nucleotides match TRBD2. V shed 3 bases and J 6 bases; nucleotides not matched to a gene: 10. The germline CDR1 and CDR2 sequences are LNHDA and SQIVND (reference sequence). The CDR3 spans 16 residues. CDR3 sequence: CASSIGAGGKLNEQFF. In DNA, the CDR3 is TGTGCCAGTAGTATTGGTGCGGGAGGAAAACTCAATGAGCAGTTCTTC.

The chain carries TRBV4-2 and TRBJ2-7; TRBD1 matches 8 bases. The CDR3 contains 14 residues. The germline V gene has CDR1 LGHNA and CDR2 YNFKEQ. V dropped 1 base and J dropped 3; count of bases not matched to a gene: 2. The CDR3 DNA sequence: TGTGCCAGCAGCCAAGCCGACAGGGGCTACGAGCAGTACTTC. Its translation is CASSQADRGYEQYF.

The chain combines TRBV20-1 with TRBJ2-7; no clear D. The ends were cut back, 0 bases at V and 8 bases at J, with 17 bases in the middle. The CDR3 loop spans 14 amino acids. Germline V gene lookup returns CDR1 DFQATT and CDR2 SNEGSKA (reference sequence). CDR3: CSARDQWLADKQYF. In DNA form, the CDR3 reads TGCAGTGCTAGAGATCAGTGGTTGGCCGATAAGCAGTACTTC.

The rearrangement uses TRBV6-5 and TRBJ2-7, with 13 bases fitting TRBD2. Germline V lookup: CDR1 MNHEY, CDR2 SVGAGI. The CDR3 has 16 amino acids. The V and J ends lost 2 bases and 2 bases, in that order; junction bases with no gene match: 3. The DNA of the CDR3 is TGTGCCAGCAGTTACAGGACTAGCGGGGGTACCTACGAGCAGTACTTC. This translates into CASSYRTSGGTYEQYF.

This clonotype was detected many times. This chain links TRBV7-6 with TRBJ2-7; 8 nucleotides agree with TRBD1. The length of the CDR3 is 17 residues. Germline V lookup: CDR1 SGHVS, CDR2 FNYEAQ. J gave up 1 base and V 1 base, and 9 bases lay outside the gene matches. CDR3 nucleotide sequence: TGTGCCAGCAGCTTAGAGCCTGGACAGGGTGGATCCTACGAGCAGTACTTC. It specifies CASSLEPGQGGSYEQYF.

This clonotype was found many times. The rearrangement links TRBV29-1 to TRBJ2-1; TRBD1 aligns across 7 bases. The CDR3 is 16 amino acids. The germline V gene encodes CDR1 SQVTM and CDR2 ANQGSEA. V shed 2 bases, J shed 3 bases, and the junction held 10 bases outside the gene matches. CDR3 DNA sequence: TGCAGCGTTGAACCGCCGGACAGGAACAACTACAATGAGCAGTTCTTC. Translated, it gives CSVEPPDRNNYNEQFF.

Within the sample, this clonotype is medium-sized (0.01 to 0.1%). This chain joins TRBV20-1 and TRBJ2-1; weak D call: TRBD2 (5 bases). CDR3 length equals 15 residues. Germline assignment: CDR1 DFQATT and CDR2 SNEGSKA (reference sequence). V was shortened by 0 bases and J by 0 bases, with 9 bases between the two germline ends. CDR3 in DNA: TGCAGTGCTAGAGACGGAGGCAACTCCTACAATGAGCAGTTCTTC. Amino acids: CSARDGGNSYNEQFF.

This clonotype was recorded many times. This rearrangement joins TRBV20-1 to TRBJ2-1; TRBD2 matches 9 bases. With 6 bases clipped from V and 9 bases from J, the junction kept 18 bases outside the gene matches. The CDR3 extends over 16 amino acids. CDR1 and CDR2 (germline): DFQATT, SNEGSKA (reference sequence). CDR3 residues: CSARWSASGISGEQFF. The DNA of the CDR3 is TGCAGTGCCCGGTGGTCCGCTAGCGGGATTTCGGGTGAGCAGTTCTTC.

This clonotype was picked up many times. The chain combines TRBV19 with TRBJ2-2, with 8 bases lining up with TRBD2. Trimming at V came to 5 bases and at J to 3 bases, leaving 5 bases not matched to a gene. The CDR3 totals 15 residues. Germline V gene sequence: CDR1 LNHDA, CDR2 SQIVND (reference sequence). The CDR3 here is CASSLTGRDTGELFF. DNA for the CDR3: TGTGCCAGTAGTTTAACCGGGAGGGACACCGGGGAGCTGTTTTTT. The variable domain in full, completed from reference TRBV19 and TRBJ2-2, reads DGGITQSPKYLFRKEGQNVTLSCEQNLNHDAMYWYRQDPGQGLRLIYYSQIVNDFQKGDIAEGYSVSREKKESFPLTVTSAQKNPTAFYLCASSLTGRDTGELFFGEGSRLTVL.

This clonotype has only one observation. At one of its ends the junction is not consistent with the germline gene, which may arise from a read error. The CDR3 is CSLEVWDSSYSEQFF. CDR3 DNA sequence: TGCAGCCTTGAAGTCTGGGACAGCTCCTACAGTGAGCAGTTCTTC. This chain uses TRBV29-1 with TRBJ2-1, with 7 bases aligning to TRBD1. From germline, CDR1 is SQVTM and CDR2 ANQGSEA. The CDR3 consists of 15 residues.

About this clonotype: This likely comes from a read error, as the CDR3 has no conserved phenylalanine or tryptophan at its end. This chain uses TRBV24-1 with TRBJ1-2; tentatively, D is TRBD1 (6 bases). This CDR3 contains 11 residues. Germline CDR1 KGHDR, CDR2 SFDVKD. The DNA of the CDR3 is TGCGCCACGGGGGACATCTATGGCTACACCCTC. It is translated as CATGDIYGYTL.

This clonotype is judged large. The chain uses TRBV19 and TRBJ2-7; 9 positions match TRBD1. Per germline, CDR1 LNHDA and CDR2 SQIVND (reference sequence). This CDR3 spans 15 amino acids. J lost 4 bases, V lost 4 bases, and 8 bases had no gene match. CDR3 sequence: CASSTGQGITYEQYF. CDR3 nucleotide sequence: TGTGCCAGTAGTACGGGACAGGGTATAACTTACGAGCAGTACTTC.

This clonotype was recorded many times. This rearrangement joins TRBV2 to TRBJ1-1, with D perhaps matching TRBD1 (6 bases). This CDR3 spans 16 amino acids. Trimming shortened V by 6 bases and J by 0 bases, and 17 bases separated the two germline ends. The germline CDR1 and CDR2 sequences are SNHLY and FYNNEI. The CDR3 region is CASRGRGGSMNTEAFF. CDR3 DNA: TGTGCCAGCAGGGGCCGAGGGGGATCTATGAACACTGAAGCTTTCTTT.

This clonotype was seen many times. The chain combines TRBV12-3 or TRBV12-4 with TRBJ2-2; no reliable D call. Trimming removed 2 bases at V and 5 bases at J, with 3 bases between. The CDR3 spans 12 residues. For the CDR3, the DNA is TGTGCCAGCAGTTTATATACCGGGGAGCTGTTTTTT. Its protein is CASSLYTGELFF.